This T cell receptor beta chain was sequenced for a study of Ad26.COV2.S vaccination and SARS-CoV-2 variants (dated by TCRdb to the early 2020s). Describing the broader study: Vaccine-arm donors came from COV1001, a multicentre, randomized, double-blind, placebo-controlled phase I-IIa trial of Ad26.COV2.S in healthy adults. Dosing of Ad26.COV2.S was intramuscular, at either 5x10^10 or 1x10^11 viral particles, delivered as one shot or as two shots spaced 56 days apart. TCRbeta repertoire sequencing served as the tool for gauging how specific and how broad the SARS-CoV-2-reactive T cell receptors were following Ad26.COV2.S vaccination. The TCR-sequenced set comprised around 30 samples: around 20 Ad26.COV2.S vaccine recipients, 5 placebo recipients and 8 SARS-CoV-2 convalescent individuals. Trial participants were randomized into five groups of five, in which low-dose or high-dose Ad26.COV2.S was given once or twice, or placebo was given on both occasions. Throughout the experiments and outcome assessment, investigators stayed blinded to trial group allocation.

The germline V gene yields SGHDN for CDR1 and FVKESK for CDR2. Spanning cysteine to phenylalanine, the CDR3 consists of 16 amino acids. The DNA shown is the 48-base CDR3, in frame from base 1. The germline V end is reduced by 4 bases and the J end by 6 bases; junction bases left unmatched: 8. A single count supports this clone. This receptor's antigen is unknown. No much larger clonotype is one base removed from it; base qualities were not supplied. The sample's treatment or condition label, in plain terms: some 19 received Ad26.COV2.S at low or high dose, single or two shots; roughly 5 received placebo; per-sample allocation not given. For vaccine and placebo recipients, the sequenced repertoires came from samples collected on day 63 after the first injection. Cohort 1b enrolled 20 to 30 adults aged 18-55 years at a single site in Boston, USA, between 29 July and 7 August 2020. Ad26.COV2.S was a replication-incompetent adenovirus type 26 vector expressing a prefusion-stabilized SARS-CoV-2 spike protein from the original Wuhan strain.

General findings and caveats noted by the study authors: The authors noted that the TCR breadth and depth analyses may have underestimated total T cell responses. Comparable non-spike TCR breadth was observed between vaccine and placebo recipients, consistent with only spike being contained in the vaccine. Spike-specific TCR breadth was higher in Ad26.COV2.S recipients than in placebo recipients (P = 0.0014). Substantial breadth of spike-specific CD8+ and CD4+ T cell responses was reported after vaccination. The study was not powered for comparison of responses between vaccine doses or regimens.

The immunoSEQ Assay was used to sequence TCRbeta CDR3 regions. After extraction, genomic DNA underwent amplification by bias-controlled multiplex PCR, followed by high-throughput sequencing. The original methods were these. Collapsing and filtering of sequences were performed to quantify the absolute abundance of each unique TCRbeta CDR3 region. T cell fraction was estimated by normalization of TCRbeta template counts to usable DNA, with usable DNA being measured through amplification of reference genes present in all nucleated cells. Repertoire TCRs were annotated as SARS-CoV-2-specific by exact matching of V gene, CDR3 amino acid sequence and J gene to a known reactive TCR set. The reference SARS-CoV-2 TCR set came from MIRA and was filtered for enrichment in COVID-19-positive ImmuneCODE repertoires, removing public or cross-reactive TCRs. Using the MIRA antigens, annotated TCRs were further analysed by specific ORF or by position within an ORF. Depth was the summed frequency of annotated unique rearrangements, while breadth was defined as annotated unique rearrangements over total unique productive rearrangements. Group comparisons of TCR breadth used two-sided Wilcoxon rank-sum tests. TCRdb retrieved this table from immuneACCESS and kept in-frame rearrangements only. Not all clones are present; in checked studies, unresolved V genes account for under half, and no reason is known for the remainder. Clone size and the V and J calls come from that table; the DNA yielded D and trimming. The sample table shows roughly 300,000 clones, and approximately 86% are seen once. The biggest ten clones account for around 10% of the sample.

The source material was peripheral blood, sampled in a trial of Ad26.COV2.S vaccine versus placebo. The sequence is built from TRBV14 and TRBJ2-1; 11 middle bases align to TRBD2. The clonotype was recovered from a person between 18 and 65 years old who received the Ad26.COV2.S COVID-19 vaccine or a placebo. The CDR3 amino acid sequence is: CASSPLTSGEFNEQFF. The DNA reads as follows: TGTGCCAGCAGCCCCCTGACTAGCGGGGAGTTCAATGAGCAGTTCTTC.